The clone carrying this T cell receptor beta chain was picked up one time. What it recognizes is unknown. The RNA, about 0.5 to 1 ug, was put through reverse transcription using random hexamers. A single record per CDR3 protein comes from TCRdb applying MiXCR to the immunoSEQ multiplex PCR reads. The sample lists around 170,000 distinct CDR3 sequences, roughly 94% occurring once. This sample is part of a study of CD8 T cells in Susac syndrome. Broader study findings: As acknowledged by the study, its TCR sequencing and HLA analysis included a relatively small number of individuals.

The CDR3 sequence is 14 residues long. The germline gives CDR1 LGHDT, CDR2 YNNKEL (reference sequence). V shed 4 bases and J shed 4 bases, with 11 bases lying between them. TCR beta from blood CD8+ and CD4+ T cells was sequenced. The clonotype originates from a human donor with Susac syndrome. The sample was CD4+ T cells from PBMCs. V gene TRBV3-1 combines with J gene TRBJ2-1; no clear D gene. CDR3 coding DNA: TGTGCCAGCAGCCCTAGGGCCGGGTACAATGAGCAGTTCTTC. It translates to CASSPRAGYNEQFF.